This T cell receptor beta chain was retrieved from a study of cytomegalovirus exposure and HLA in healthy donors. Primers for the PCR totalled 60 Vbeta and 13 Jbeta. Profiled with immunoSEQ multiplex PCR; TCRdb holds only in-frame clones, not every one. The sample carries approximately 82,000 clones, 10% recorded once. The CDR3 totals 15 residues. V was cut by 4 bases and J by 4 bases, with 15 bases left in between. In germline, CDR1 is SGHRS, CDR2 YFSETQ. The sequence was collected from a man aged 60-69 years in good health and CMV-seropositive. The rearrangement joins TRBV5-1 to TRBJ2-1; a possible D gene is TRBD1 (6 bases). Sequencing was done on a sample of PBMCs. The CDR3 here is CASSITRGQYNEQFF. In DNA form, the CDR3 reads TGCGCCAGCAGCATAACACGCGGACAGTACAATGAGCAGTTCTTC.